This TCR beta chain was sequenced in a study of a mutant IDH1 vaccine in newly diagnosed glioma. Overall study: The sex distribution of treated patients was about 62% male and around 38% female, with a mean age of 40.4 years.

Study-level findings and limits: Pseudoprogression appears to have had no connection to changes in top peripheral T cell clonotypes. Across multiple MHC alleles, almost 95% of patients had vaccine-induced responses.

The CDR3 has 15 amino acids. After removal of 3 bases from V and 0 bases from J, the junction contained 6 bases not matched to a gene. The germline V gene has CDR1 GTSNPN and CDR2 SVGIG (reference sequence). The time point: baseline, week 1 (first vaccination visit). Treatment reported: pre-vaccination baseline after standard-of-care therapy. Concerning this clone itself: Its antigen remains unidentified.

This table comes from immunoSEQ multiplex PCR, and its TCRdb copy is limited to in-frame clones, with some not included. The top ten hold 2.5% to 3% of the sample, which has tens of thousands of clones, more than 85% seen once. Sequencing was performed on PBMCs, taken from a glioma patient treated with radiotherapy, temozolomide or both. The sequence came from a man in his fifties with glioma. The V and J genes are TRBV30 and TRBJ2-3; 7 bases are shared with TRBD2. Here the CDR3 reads CAWSRGGPSTDTQYF. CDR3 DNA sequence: TGTGCCTGGAGCCGCGGGGGACCGAGCACAGATACGCAGTATTTT. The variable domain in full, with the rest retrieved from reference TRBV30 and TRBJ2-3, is SQTIHQWPATLVQPVGSPLSLECTVEGTSNPNLYWYRQAAGRGLQLLFYSVGIGQISSEVPQNLSASRPQDRQFILSSKKLLLSDSGFYLCAWSRGGPSTDTQYFGPGTRLTVL.